The clone carrying this T cell receptor (beta chain) has a count of ten or more. These data come from a study of T cells in Graves' hyperthyroidism and ophthalmopathy. With 4 bases removed from V and 5 bases from J, the gap between germline ends came to 11 bases. The germline V gene encodes CDR1 SNHLY and CDR2 FYNNEI. The CDR3 covers 14 residues. Amplification targeted TCR beta CDR3 regions from RNA transcripts. The study used the HTBI primer set for a first-round RT-PCR of the TCR CDR3. MiXCR, applied by TCRdb to the multiplex PCR reads, yields one record per CDR3 protein. The repertoire includes approximately 430,000 distinct CDR3 sequences, 15% to 18% of them detected once, and about 7.7% sits in the top ten.

The chain links TRBV2 to TRBJ2-2; no clear D. This receptor was obtained from a woman aged 18-29 years with Graves' hyperthyroidism. What was sequenced was blood. The CDR3 protein is CASSGSGLTGELFF. The CDR3 nucleotides read TGTGCCAGCAGTGGGTCTGGGCTAACCGGGGAGCTGTTTTTT.